The T cell receptor beta chain described here comes from a study of siplizumab effects on memory and regulatory T cells. Germline CDR1 and CDR2: SSHAT and FNYEAQ (reference sequence). The CDR3 covers 13 residues. J gave up 2 bases and V 5 bases, and 3 bases lay outside the gene matches. Study-wide findings and caveats: Both greater diversity than memory cells and a major contribution to the alloresponse seemed to characterize naive T cells.

In regard to this clone: What it binds is unknown.

Sequencing used immunoSEQ multiplex PCR; TCRdb keeps in-frame clones, though not all of them. Of approximately 97,000 clones listed, 92% are singletons. The specimen was CD4+ T cells sorted from blood. The sequence was collected from a human donor in good health. The rearrangement links TRBV7-7 to TRBJ2-7; 7 bases map to TRBD2. CDR3 sequence reads: CASSISGPYEQYF. The CDR3 DNA sequence: TGTGCCAGCAGCATTAGCGGGCCCTACGAGCAGTACTTC.